This entry concerns a single T cell receptor (beta chain). The data were taken from a study of control samples from healthy donors and cancer patients. TCRdb's table, derived via immunoSEQ multiplex PCR, lists solely in-frame clones and lacks some. The profile shows roughly 38,000 clones, 75% to 90% of them singletons. The specimen was blood. This TCR was sampled from a man between 60 and 75 years old in good health.

The CDR3 DNA sequence: TGTGCCACCAGTGCAGGCCACAACACTGAAGCTTTCTTT. It codes for CATSAGHNTEAFF. The rearrangement uses TRBV24-1 and TRBJ1-1; D gene ambiguous. CDR3 length: 13 amino acids. V was pared by 5 bases and J by 2 bases, with 8 bases between. Germline V CDR1 and CDR2: KGHDR, SFDVKD.